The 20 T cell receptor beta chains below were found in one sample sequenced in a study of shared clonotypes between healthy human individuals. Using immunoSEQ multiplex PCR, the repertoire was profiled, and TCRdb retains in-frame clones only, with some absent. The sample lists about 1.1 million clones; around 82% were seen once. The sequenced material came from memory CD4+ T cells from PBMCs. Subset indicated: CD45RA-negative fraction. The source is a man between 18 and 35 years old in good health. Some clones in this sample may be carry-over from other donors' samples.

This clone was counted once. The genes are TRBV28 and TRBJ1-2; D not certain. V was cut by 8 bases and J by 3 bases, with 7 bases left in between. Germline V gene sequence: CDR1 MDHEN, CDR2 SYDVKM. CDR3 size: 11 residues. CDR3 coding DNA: TGTGCCAGCTGGGGATACTATGGCTACACCTTC. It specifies CASWGYYGYTF.

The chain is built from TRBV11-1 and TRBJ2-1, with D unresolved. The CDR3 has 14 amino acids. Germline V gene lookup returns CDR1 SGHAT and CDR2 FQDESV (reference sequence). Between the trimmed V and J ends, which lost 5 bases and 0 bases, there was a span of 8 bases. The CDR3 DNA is TGTGCCAGCAGCAAAGACGGCTCCTACAATGAGCAGTTCTTC. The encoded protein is CASSKDGSYNEQFF.

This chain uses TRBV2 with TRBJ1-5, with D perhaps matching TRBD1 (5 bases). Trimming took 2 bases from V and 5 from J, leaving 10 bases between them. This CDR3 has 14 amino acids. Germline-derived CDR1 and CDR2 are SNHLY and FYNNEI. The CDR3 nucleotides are TGTGCCAGCAGTGAAATCCAGGGCGATCAGCCCCAGCATTTT. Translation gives CASSEIQGDQPQHF.

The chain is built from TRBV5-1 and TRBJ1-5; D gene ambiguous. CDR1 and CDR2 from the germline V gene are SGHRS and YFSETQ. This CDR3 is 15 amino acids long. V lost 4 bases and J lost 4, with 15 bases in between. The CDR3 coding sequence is TGCGCCAGCAGCCTCGGGGAGGCGGCAAATCAGCCCCAGCATTTT. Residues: CASSLGEAANQPQHF.

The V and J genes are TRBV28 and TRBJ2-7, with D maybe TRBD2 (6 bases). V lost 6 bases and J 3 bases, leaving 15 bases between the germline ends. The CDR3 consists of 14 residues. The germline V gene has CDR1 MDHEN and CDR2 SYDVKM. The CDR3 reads CASSRPAGYYEQYF. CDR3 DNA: TGTGCCAGCAGCCGACCGGCGGGGTACTACGAGCAGTACTTC.

In DNA, the CDR3 is TGTGCCAGTAGTATCATTTTGGGGGTTGGCTACACCTTC. This gives the protein CASSIILGVGYTF. The chain carries TRBV19 and TRBJ1-2, with D possibly matching TRBD1 (5 bases). Germline CDR1 LNHDA, CDR2 SQIVND (reference sequence). V was clipped by 3 bases and J by 7 bases, with 12 bases between them. The CDR3 runs 13 residues.

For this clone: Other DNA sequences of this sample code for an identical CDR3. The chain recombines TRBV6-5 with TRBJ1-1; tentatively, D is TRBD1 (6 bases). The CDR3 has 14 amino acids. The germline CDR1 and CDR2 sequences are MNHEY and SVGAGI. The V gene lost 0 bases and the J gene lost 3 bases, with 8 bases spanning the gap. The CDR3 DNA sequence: TGTGCCAGCAGTTACTCGGCAGGGGACACTGAAGCTTTCTTT. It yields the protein CASSYSAGDTEAFF.

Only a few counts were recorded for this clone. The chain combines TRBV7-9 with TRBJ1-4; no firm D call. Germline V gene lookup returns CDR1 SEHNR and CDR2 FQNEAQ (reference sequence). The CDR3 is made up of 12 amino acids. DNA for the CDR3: TGTGCGAAGGACGGTCAGAATGAAAAACTGTTTTTT. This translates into CAKDGQNEKLFF.

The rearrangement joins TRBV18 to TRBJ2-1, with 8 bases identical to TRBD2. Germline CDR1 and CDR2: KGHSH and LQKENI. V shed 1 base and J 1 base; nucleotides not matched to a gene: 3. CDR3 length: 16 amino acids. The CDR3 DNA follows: TGTGCCAGCTCACCACGGGGCGGGAGGTCCTACAATGAGCAGTTCTTC. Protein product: CASSPRGGRSYNEQFF.

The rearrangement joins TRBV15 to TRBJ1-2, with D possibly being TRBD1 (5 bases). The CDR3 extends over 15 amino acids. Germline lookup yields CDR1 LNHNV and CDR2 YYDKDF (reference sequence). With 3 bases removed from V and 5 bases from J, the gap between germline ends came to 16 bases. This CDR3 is CATSRSATGEYGYTF. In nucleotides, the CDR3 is TGTGCCACCAGCAGGAGCGCGACGGGGGAGTATGGCTACACCTTC.

CDR3: CASSLGGGRADEQFF. The CDR3, as DNA: TGTGCCAGCAGCTTAGGGGGCGGGAGGGCCGATGAGCAGTTCTTC. V usage is TRBV7-9 and J usage is TRBJ2-1; the match to TRBD2 covers 9 bases. Trimming at V came to 1 base and at J to 8 bases, leaving 6 bases not matched to a gene. CDR1 and CDR2 (germline): SEHNR, FQNEAQ (reference sequence). The CDR3 is 15 amino acids.

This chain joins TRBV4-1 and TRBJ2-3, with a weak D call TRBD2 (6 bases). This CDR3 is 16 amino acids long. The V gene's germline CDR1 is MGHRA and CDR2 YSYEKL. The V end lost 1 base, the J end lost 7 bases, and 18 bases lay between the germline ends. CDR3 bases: TGCGCCAGCAGCCAAGGGGGCGGGGTCGGGGGTTATACGCAGTATTTT. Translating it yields CASSQGGGVGGYTQYF.

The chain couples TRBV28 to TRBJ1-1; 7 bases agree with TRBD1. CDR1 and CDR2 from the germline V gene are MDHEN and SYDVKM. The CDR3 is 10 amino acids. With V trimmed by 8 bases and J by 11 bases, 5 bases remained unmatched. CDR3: CASRDRDAFF. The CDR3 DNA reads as TGTGCCAGCCGAGACAGGGATGCTTTCTTT.

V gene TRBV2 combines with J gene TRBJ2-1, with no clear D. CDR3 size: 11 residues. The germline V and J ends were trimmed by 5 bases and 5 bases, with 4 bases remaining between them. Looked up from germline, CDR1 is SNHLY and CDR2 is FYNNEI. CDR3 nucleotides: TGTGCCAGCAGTTGGCACAATGAGCAGTTCTTC. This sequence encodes CASSWHNEQFF.

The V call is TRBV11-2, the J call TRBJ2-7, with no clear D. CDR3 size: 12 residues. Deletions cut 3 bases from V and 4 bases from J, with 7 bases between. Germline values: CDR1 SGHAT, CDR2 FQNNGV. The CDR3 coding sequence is TGTGCCAGCAGCTTTCAACATTACGAGCAGTACTTC. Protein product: CASSFQHYEQYF.

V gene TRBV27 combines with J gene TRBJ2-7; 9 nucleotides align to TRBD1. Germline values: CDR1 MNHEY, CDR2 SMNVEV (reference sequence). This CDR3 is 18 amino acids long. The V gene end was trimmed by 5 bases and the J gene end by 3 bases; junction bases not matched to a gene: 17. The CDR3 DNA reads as TGTGCCAGCAGTAACAAACCTCAAACCGGGACAGGGCACTACGAGCAGTACTTC. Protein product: CASSNKPQTGTGHYEQYF.

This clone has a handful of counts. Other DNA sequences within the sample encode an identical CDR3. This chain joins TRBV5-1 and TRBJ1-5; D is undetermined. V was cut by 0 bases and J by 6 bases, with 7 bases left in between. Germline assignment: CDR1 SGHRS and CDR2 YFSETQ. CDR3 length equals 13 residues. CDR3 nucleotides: TGCGCCAGCAGCTTGGATGGTGGTCAGCCCCAGCATTTT. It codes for CASSLDGGQPQHF.

Here the CDR3 DNA reads TGCGCCAGCAGCCAACGAGTCATAGCGGGAGGCCCCAGCTACGAGCAGTACTTC. Translating gives CASSQRVIAGGPSYEQYF. The rearrangement uses TRBV4-1 and TRBJ2-7, with 10 nucleotides matching TRBD2. CDR1 is MGHRA and CDR2 is YSYEKL in the germline V gene. The CDR3 is made up of 18 amino acids. Trimming cost V 2 bases and J 3 bases; bases outside gene matches: 13.

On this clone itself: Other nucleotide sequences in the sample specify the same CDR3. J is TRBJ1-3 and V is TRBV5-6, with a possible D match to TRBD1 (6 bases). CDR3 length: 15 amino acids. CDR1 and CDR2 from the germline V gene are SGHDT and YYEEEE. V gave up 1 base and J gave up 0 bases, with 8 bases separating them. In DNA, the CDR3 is TGTGCCAGCAGCTTGACAGGGAACTCTGGAAACACCATATATTTT. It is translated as CASSLTGNSGNTIYF.

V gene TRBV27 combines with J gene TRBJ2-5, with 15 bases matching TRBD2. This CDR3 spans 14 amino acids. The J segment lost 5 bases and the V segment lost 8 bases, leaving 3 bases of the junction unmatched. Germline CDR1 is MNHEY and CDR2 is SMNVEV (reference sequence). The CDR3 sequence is CASRGLAGGETQYF. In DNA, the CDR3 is TGTGCCAGCCGAGGACTAGCGGGGGGGGAGACCCAGTACTTC.